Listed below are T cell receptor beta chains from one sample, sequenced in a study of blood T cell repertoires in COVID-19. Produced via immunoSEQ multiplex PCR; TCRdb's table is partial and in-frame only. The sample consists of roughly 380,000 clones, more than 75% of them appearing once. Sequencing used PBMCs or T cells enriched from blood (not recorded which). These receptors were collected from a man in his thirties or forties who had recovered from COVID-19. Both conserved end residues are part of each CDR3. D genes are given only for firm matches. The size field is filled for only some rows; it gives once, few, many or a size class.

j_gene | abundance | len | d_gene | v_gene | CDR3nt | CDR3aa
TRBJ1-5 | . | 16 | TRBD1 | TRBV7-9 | TGTGCCAGCAGCCACGTAGGGACAGGGCTCAATCAGCCCCAGCATTTT | CASSHVGTGLNQPQHF
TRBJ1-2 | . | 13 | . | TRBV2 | TGTGCCAGCAGTTACGACAGTTCCGGTGGCTACACCTTC | CASSYDSSGGYTF
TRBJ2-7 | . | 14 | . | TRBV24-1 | TGTGCCACCAGTGATTTAAGGGGAACCTACGAGCAGTACTTC | CATSDLRGTYEQYF
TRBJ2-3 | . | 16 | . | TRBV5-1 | TGCGCCAGCAGCTTGGAACCTAGTTGGCCCACAGATACGCAGTATTTT | CASSLEPSWPTDTQYF
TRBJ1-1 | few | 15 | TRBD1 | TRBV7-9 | TGTGCCAGCAGCTTAGCGAGTTCTGGGACAGGGACGACTTTCTTT | CASSLASSGTGTTFF
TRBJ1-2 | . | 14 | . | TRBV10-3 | TGTGCCATCGGCAGAGGGGAGGGTAACTATGGCTACACCTTC | CAIGRGEGNYGYTF
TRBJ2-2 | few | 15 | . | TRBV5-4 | TGTGCCAGCAGCTTGGACAGGGAATTCACCGGGGAGCTGTTTTTT | CASSLDREFTGELFF
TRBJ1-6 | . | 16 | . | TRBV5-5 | TGTGCCAGCAGCTTGACGGGGAATCCGGATAATTCACCCCTCCACTTT | CASSLTGNPDNSPLHF
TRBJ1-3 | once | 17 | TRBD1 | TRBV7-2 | TGTGCCAGCAGCCCTCCACAAGGGGGCATAACTGGAAACACCATATATTTT | CASSPPQGGITGNTIYF
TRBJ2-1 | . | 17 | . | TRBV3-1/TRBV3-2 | TGTGCCAGCAGCCCCTTTCCGCCGAGGCGCTACAGGAATGAGCAGTTCTTC | CASSPFPPRRYRNEQFF
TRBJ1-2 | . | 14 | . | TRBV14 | TGTGCCAGCAGCCAAGGCTCAGGATATTATGGCTACACCTTC | CASSQGSGYYGYTF
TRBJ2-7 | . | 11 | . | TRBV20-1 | TGCAGTGCCAGCGAAGTGTACGAGCAGTACTTC | CSASEVYEQYF
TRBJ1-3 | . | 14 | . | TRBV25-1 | TGTGCCAGCAGTGCAGCAGGGACTGGAAACACCATATATTTT | CASSAAGTGNTIYF
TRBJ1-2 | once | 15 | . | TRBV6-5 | TGTGCCAGCAGTTCCCCTGCGCCGTCCGGGGGTGGCTACACCTTC | CASSSPAPSGGGYTF
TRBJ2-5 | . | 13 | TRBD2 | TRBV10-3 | TGTGCCATCAGTTTGGGGGCGGGGGGGACCCAGTACTTC | CAISLGAGGTQYF
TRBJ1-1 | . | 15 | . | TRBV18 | TGTGCCGCCGAGGGCACGGGAGGCGGGAACACTGAAGCTTTCTTT | CAAEGTGGGNTEAFF
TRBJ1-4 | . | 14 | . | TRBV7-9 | TGTGCCAGCAGCCTCGGTCATGAGGCTGAAAAACTGTTTTTT | CASSLGHEAEKLFF
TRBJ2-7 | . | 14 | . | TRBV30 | TGTGCCTGGAGTGGCAGGCCTTCGGTAGACGAGCAGTACTTC | CAWSGRPSVDEQYF
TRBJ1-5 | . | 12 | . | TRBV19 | TGTGCCAGTAGCGTCTCCCGTCAGCCCCAGCATTTT | CASSVSRQPQHF
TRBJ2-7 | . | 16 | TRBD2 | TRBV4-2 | TGTGCCAGCAGCCAAACCAGCGGGATCGGTTTCGGCGGGCAGTACTTC | CASSQTSGIGFGGQYF
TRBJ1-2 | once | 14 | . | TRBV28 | TGTGCCAGCAGTCCTGGGGGGGTTGGGGGAGGCTACACCTTC | CASSPGGVGGGYTF
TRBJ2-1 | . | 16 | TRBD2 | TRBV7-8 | TGTGCCAGCAGCGCAGCCGGGACTAGCGGAAGCAATGAGCAGTTCTTC | CASSAAGTSGSNEQFF
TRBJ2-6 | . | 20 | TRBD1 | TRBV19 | TGTGCCAGTAGTGGCAACCCCGGGGACAGGGGCTACGGTGGGGCCAACGTCCTGACTTTC | CASSGNPGDRGYGGANVLTF
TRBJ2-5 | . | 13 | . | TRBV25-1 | TGTGCCACCATAGGACAGATGCAAGAGACCCAGTACTTC | CATIGQMQETQYF
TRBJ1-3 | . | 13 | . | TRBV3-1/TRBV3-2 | TGTGCCAGCAGCCAACAGAGGCGAAACACCATATATTTT | CASSQQRRNTIYF
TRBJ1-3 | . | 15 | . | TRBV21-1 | TGTGCCAGCAGCATGTCAGATCTCTCTGGAAACACCATATATTTT | CASSMSDLSGNTIYF
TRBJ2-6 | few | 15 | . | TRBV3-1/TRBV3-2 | TGTGCCAGCAGCCCTATGCTGACAGGGGCCAACGTCCTGACTTTC | CASSPMLTGANVLTF
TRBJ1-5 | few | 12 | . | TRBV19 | TGTGCCAGTAGTTCCCGGGAGCAGCCCCAGCATTTT | CASSSREQPQHF
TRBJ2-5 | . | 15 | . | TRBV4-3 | TGCGCCAGCAGCCAAGGACCCGCAGGTTCAGAGACCCAGTACTTC | CASSQGPAGSETQYF
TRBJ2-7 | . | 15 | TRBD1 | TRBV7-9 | TGTGCCAGCAGCCACCCAGGACAGGGGGCCGTCGGGCAGTACTTC | CASSHPGQGAVGQYF